The following is a TCR beta chain sequence with its context. Sequencing was performed with immunoSEQ multiplex PCR; in TCRdb, only in-frame clones are kept and a portion is missing. The data show some 200,000 clones, 81% seen once. This entry comes from a study of blood T cell repertoires in COVID-19. V was shortened by 4 bases and J by 4 bases, with 11 bases between the two germline ends. Germline CDR1 reads LNHDA; CDR2 reads SQIVND (reference sequence). The CDR3 is 14 residues long. The TCR sequence derives from a woman between 50 and 59 years old with acute COVID-19. The specimen was PBMCs or T cells enriched from blood (not recorded which). The chain has TRBV19 and TRBJ1-3; D ambiguous. For the CDR3, the DNA is TGTGCCAGTAGTACGCGACTAGGAGGAAACACCATATATTTT. Its protein is CASSTRLGGNTIYF.